These 12 T cell receptor beta chains came from one sample sequenced in a study of metastatic and nonmetastatic thyroid tumors. TCRdb re-called the PCR reads with MiXCR. Seen here are about 22,000 clones, around a third observed once, and the top ten hold 22%. No patient had received any treatment before thyroid surgery. What was sequenced was blood. These receptors were taken from a male donor with papillary thyroid cancer or a benign thyroid nodule (not recorded which). Some clones in this sample may be carry-over from other donors' samples.

The chain employs TRBV4-1 and TRBJ2-7; weak D call: TRBD2 (6 bases). Trimming cost V 1 base and J 2 bases, with 15 bases left between them. This CDR3 has 16 residues. Germline V gene data show CDR1 as MGHRA and CDR2 as YSYEKL. The CDR3 here is CASSQGPSGSPYEQYF. DNA for the CDR3: TGCGCCAGCAGCCAAGGACCCTCCGGGAGCCCCTACGAGCAGTACTTC.

This rearrangement joins TRBV18 to TRBJ2-7; 13 bases match TRBD2. The CDR3 totals 14 residues. The V gene's germline CDR1 is KGHSH and CDR2 LQKENI. The V segment lost 3 bases and the J segment 7 bases; nucleotides outside the gene matches: 3. DNA for the CDR3: TGTGCCAGCTCACCCGGACTAGCGGGAGTTGAGCAGTACTTC. Translation: CASSPGLAGVEQYF.

This clone was counted ten times or more. Without the conserved terminal phenylalanine or tryptophan, this CDR3 likely stems from a read error. V and J are TRBV12-3 or TRBV12-4 and TRBJ2-7; the match to TRBD1 covers 8 bases. The CDR3 runs 13 residues. After removal of 7 bases from V and 5 bases from J, the junction contained 7 bases not matched to a gene. This CDR3 reads CASNLQGANEQYL. CDR3 coding DNA: TGTGCCAGCAACCTCCAGGGGGCGAACGAGCAGTACTTA.

By sample share, this clone is medium-sized (0.01 to 0.1%). The chain couples TRBV6-1 to TRBJ2-6; no firm D call. In germline, CDR1 is MNHNS, CDR2 SASEGT. This CDR3 spans 14 amino acids. Between the trimmed V and J ends, which lost 7 bases and 4 bases, there was a span of 11 bases. The chain's CDR3 is CASIVSSGANVLTF. CDR3 DNA sequence: TGTGCCAGCATCGTTTCTTCCGGGGCCAACGTCCTGACTTTC.

The chain links TRBV19 to TRBJ2-7; 10 bases are a match to TRBD1. This CDR3 spans 16 amino acids. Losses at the gene ends were 8 bases for V and 2 bases for J; bases not matched to a gene: 12. Per germline, CDR1 LNHDA and CDR2 SQIVND (reference sequence). The CDR3 nucleotides read TGTGCCAGTGACGGAACGGGACAGGGGTTAGCCTACGAGCAGTACTTC. This sequence encodes CASDGTGQGLAYEQYF.

This sequence joins TRBV6-6 and TRBJ2-1; D is unclear. Looked up from germline, CDR1 is MNHNY and CDR2 is SVGAGI (reference sequence). This CDR3 is built from 16 residues. Trimming shortened V by 0 bases and J by 1 base, and 10 bases separated the two germline ends. Here the CDR3 reads CASSYSGISSYNEQFF. The CDR3 DNA sequence: TGTGCCAGCAGTTACTCAGGGATTTCGTCCTACAATGAGCAGTTCTTC.

The table lists this clone with a few counts. The CDR3 DNA sequence: TGTGCCAGCAGTAAGATCAACAGGGGGCTCGGAAACACCATATATTTT. Protein product: CASSKINRGLGNTIYF. The genes are TRBV6-1 and TRBJ1-3; the match to TRBD1 covers 9 bases. This CDR3 is 16 amino acids long. The V and J ends lost 5 bases and 4 bases, in that order; junction bases with no gene match: 9. CDR1 is MNHNS, CDR2 SASEGT, per germline.

This clone was seen a few times. The chain couples TRBV2 to TRBJ2-2; weak D call: TRBD1 (6 bases). This CDR3 contains 14 residues. V gave up 5 bases and J gave up 2 bases, with 9 bases separating them. Germline V gene sequence: CDR1 SNHLY, CDR2 FYNNEI. CDR3 loop: CASSRDTNTGELFF. DNA of the CDR3: TGTGCCAGCAGTCGGGACACTAACACCGGGGAGCTGTTTTTT.

The chain recombines TRBV6-1 with TRBJ2-2; the D gene is possibly TRBD2 (6 bases). Germline CDR1 MNHNS, CDR2 SASEGT. CDR3 length equals 14 residues. Trimming removed 7 bases from V and 3 bases from J, with 12 bases in between. CDR3 in DNA: TGTGCCAGCATTAGAGGGGAGGACACCGGGGAGCTGTTTTTT. It translates to CASIRGEDTGELFF.

This clone was detected ten times or more. The sample carries other DNA sequences with the same CDR3. The rearrangement links TRBV3-1 to TRBJ2-7; 10 bases are a match to TRBD2. CDR1 LGHDT and CDR2 YNNKEL come from the germline V gene (reference sequence). The CDR3 totals 16 residues. V dropped 0 bases and J dropped 6; count of bases not matched to a gene: 8. CDR3 DNA: TGTGCCAGCAGCCAAGAGAGGGGACTAGCGCCCCTCGAGCAGTACTTC. Its translation: CASSQERGLAPLEQYF.

This clone appeared once. This chain links TRBV20-1 with TRBJ1-4; the D is unclear. Germline V gene lookup returns CDR1 DFQATT and CDR2 SNEGSKA (reference sequence). The V end was cut by 1 base, the J end by 8 bases, with 11 bases between. The CDR3 runs 13 residues. CDR3: CSARGPGGEKLFF. The CDR3 DNA reads as TGCAGTGCTAGAGGGCCTGGCGGAGAAAAACTGTTTTTT.

This clone has a handful of counts. J is TRBJ2-3 and V is TRBV10-3, with 9 positions matching TRBD2. The CDR3 is 17 amino acids. V lost 1 base, J lost 2 bases, and 7 bases stayed unmatched. The germline gives CDR1 ENHRY, CDR2 SYGVKD. CDR3 sequence (DNA): TGTGCCATCAGTGAGTTCGAGCGGGGGGCCAACACAGATACGCAGTATTTT. Residues: CAISEFERGANTDTQYF.